This TCR beta chain appears in the sequencing data of a study of cytomegalovirus exposure and HLA in healthy donors. This PCR relied on a set of 60 Vbeta primers and 13 Jbeta primers. The repertoire was sequenced with immunoSEQ multiplex PCR; TCRdb's copy has only in-frame clones and lacks some. The table has 95,000 to 150,000 clones, over 60% seen once; the top ten hold about 1.5%. Notes on this clone: Its antigen is as yet unknown.

Study-wide findings and caveats: Some V segments, TRBV6-2 and TRBV6-3 among them, were indistinguishable and were therefore excluded. In an earlier analysis, most TCR beta V segments were productive about 87% or about 30% of the time.

The CDR3 extends over 16 amino acids. Material: PBMCs. The genes are TRBV21-1 and TRBJ1-4. TRBV21-1 is a pseudogene segment. The receptor's source is a man aged 18 to 30 in good health and CMV-seronegative. CDR3 in amino acids: CASSNQRAGEGEKLFF. The CDR3 nucleotides are TGTGCCAGCAGCAACCAAAGGGCAGGGGAGGGAGAAAAACTGTTTTTT.